One sample yielded the 26 T cell receptor beta chains listed below, sequenced in a study of blood T cell repertoires in COVID-19. The data were produced by immunoSEQ multiplex PCR, yet TCRdb's version contains in-frame clones alone and is incomplete. The sample gives under 300,000 clones, about 86% of which show up once; around 3.6% is in the top ten. The material sequenced was PBMCs or T cells enriched from blood (not recorded which). These receptors were taken from a man in his forties or fifties who had recovered from COVID-19.

This clone occurred a few times. For the CDR3, the DNA is TGTGCCAGCAGCGTAGGCAGGGGGCATGGAAAACTGTTTTTT. Residues: CASSVGRGHGKLFF. V is TRBV11-2 and J is TRBJ1-4; 8 nucleotides align to TRBD1. Looked up from germline, CDR1 is SGHAT and CDR2 is FQNNGV. The CDR3 loop spans 14 amino acids. After removal of 5 bases from V and 10 bases from J, the junction contained 9 bases not matched to a gene.

This clone appeared once. This chain links TRBV6-5 with TRBJ1-1; possibly TRBD1 for D (5 bases). Per germline, CDR1 MNHEY and CDR2 SVGAGI. The CDR3 is 15 amino acids. The germline V and J ends were trimmed by 5 bases and 5 bases, with 18 bases remaining between them. CDR3 sequence (DNA): TGTGCCAGCAGTCTAGACAGATCAGATTGGACTGAAGCTTTCTTT. This encodes CASSLDRSDWTEAFF.

The gene calls are TRBV10-3 and TRBJ2-1; 7 nucleotides align to TRBD2. The V segment lost 3 bases and the J segment 8 bases; nucleotides outside the gene matches: 7. The CDR3 extends over 14 amino acids. The V gene's germline CDR1 is ENHRY and CDR2 SYGVKD. The CDR3 region has the DNA TGTGCCATCAGTGACCGGAGGGGAGGGGATGAGCAGTTCTTC. Its protein product is CAISDRRGGDEQFF.

This chain links TRBV7-8 with TRBJ2-7, with 15 bases identical to TRBD2. The CDR3 is made up of 17 amino acids. Germline CDR1 reads SGHVS; CDR2 reads FQNEAQ. V lost 5 bases, J lost 1 base, and 6 bases stayed unmatched. The CDR3 reads CASSRGLAGGPSYEQYF. The CDR3 nucleotides read TGTGCCAGCAGCAGAGGACTAGCGGGGGGGCCGTCCTACGAGCAGTACTTC.

V usage is TRBV6-5 and J usage is TRBJ2-1, with 7 positions matching TRBD1. Per germline, CDR1 MNHEY and CDR2 SVGAGI. J was trimmed by 0 bases and V by 7 bases; bases with no gene match: 3. The CDR3 totals 14 residues. CDR3 nucleotides: TGTGCCAGCATGGGACAGAGCTCCTACAATGAGCAGTTCTTC. Encoded protein: CASMGQSSYNEQFF.

The rearrangement uses TRBV7-2 and TRBJ2-1; D is unresolved. Germline V gene sequence: CDR1 SGHTA, CDR2 FQGNSA. This CDR3 spans 11 amino acids. Trimming shortened V by 5 bases and J by 4 bases, and 3 bases separated the two germline ends. The CDR3 sequence is CASSPYNEQFF. The CDR3 bases are TGTGCCAGCAGCCCTTACAATGAGCAGTTCTTC. Based on the CDR3 plus reference TRBV7-2 and TRBJ2-1, the full variable domain is GAGVSQSPSNKVTEKGKDVELRCDPISGHTALYWYRQSLGQGLEFLIYFQGNSAPDKSGLPSDRFSAERTGGSVSTLTIQRTQQEDSAVYLCASSPYNEQFFGPGTRLTVL.

The J gene is TRBJ1-5, the V gene TRBV18, with D possibly matching TRBD1 (5 bases). The CDR3 runs 14 residues. V was pared by 1 base and J by 4 bases, with 8 bases between. Germline V gene sequence: CDR1 KGHSH, CDR2 LQKENI. CDR3 loop: CASSPRAGNQPQHF. The DNA for the CDR3 is TGTGCCAGCTCACCACGGGCAGGGAATCAGCCCCAGCATTTT. The full variable domain, with the rest looked up from reference TRBV18 and TRBJ1-5, is NAGVMQNPRHLVRRRGQEARLRCSPMKGHSHVYWYRQLPEEGLKFMVYLQKENIIDESGMPKERFSAEFPKEGPSILRIQQVVRGDSAAYFCASSPRAGNQPQHFGDGTRLSIL.

The V and J genes are TRBV7-9 and TRBJ1-4; 7 nucleotides match TRBD1. This CDR3 comprises 15 residues. J lost 9 bases, V lost 2 bases, and 9 bases had no gene match. Looked up from germline, CDR1 is SEHNR and CDR2 is FQNEAQ (reference sequence). The CDR3 protein is CASSLPSGTAQKLFF. The CDR3 nucleotides are TGTGCCAGCAGCTTACCCTCCGGGACAGCACAAAAACTGTTTTTT.

The rearrangement uses TRBV19 and TRBJ2-7; 9 nucleotides agree with TRBD1. The CDR3 is made up of 13 amino acids. V shed 4 bases, J shed 7 bases, and the junction held 5 bases outside the gene matches. Germline CDR1 and CDR2: LNHDA and SQIVND (reference sequence). CDR3 coding DNA: TGTGCCAGTAGTACAAACAGGGGGCAAGAGCAGTACTTC. Its translation: CASSTNRGQEQYF.

The chain is built from TRBV18 and TRBJ2-2, with D maybe TRBD1 (6 bases). This CDR3 comprises 18 residues. V was shortened by 3 bases and J by 0 bases, with 17 bases between the two germline ends. The germline gives CDR1 KGHSH, CDR2 LQKENI. CDR3 amino acids: CASSPRTARSANTGELFF. As DNA, the CDR3 is TGTGCCAGCTCACCGCGGACAGCGCGCAGCGCGAACACCGGGGAGCTGTTTTTT.

V usage is TRBV30 and J usage is TRBJ1-4, with 8 bases fitting TRBD1. V dropped 3 bases and J dropped 7; count of bases not matched to a gene: 10. In germline, CDR1 is GTSNPN, CDR2 SVGIG (reference sequence). The CDR3 covers 15 residues. For the CDR3, the DNA is TGTGCCTGGAGGTATGGACAGGGATCGGTTGAAAAACTGTTTTTT. This encodes CAWRYGQGSVEKLFF.

The genes are TRBV6-5 and TRBJ2-7, with 10 bases lining up with TRBD1. The CDR3 length is 14 residues. Germline trimming cut 10 bases from V and 1 base from J; bases unmatched to any gene: 7. Per germline, CDR1 MNHEY and CDR2 SVGAGI. DNA of the CDR3: TGTGCCACACAACGGGACAGGGGTTCCTACGAGCAGTACTTC. Protein: CATQRDRGSYEQYF.

This rearrangement joins TRBV9 to TRBJ2-3, with TRBD2 identical over 9 bases. Germline loops: CDR1 SGDLS, CDR2 YYNGEE. The ends lost 4 bases at V and 6 bases at J; junction bases unmatched: 9. The CDR3 sequence is 15 residues long. CDR3 DNA: TGTGCCAGCAGCCCCCCTGGCGGGGGGGAGGATACGCAGTATTTT. Encoded protein: CASSPPGGGEDTQYF.

V usage is TRBV6-2 or TRBV6-3 and J usage is TRBJ2-1; no clear D. The CDR3 extends over 17 amino acids. Germline V gives CDR1 MNHEY, CDR2 SVGEGT. Deletions cut 0 bases from V and 6 bases from J, with 18 bases between. The CDR3 nucleotides are TGTGCCAGCAGTTACTCGAAGGTGCGGCTCTTCGGCAATGAGCAGTTCTTC. Protein: CASSYSKVRLFGNEQFF.

The V and J genes are TRBV19 and TRBJ1-5; 7 bases agree with TRBD1. This CDR3 spans 14 amino acids. V trimming: 5 bases; J trimming: 7 bases; junction bases outside the gene matches: 8. The germline V gene encodes CDR1 LNHDA and CDR2 SQIVND (reference sequence). The DNA of the CDR3 is TGTGCCAGTAGTGAACAGGGGCCGGAGCAGCCCCAGCATTTT. Translating gives CASSEQGPEQPQHF.

The chain has TRBV5-4 and TRBJ1-4; D may be TRBD1 (5 bases). Trimming cost V 3 bases and J 5 bases, with 11 bases left between them. The CDR3 consists of 14 residues. Germline lookup yields CDR1 SGHNT and CDR2 YYREEE (reference sequence). CDR3 coding DNA: TGTGCCAGCAGCTCAGGGTCTGAGAATGAAAAACTGTTTTTT. This codes for CASSSGSENEKLFF. Based on the CDR3 plus reference TRBV5-4 and TRBJ1-4, the full variable domain is ETGVTQSPTHLIKTRGQQVTLRCSSQSGHNTVSWYQQALGQGPQFIFQYYREEENGRGNFPPRFSGLQFPNYSSELNVNALELDDSALYLCASSSGSENEKLFFGSGTQLSVL.

J is TRBJ1-5 and V is TRBV6-5, with D possibly TRBD1 on 5 matching bases. V lost 6 bases and J 10 bases, leaving 10 bases between the germline ends. The CDR3 is 11 residues long. Germline lookup yields CDR1 MNHEY and CDR2 SVGAGI. The CDR3 nucleotides read TGTGCCAGCAGGGGGCTGGGACCCCAGCATTTT. Its translation: CASRGLGPQHF.

The rearrangement links TRBV14 to TRBJ1-6; 7 bases are shared with TRBD1. V shed 3 bases and J 8 bases; nucleotides not matched to a gene: 10. The CDR3 sequence is 16 residues long. CDR1 is SGHDN, CDR2 FVKESK, per germline. CDR3 bases: TGTGCCAGCAGCCAGGAAAGGGGGCGGCAAGATTCACCCCTCCACTTT. Amino acids: CASSQERGRQDSPLHF.

The chain is built from TRBV29-1 and TRBJ2-1, with D maybe TRBD2 (6 bases). The CDR3 is made up of 14 amino acids. Germline V gene sequence: CDR1 SQVTM, CDR2 ANQGSEA. V lost 0 bases and J 14 bases, leaving 20 bases between the germline ends. The CDR3 region is CSVEDLTTSKVEFF. The CDR3, as DNA: TGCAGCGTTGAAGACCTGACCACTAGCAAGGTAGAGTTCTTC.

The genes are TRBV18 and TRBJ2-5, with D unclear. V was pared by 4 bases and J by 3 bases, with 9 bases between. The CDR3 is 13 amino acids. In germline, CDR1 is KGHSH, CDR2 LQKENI. CDR3 protein: CASSLQMEETQYF. CDR3 sequence (DNA): TGTGCCAGCTCACTTCAGATGGAAGAGACCCAGTACTTC.

The chain is built from TRBV19 and TRBJ1-2, with D tentatively TRBD1 (6 bases). CDR1 and CDR2 (germline): LNHDA, SQIVND (reference sequence). The V end was cut by 3 bases, the J end by 3 bases, with 14 bases between. This CDR3 has 15 residues. The CDR3 nucleotides read TGTGCCAGTAGTATCGGGCTGAAGGGGGACTATGGCTACACCTTC. Translating gives CASSIGLKGDYGYTF.

This clone was seen just once. The gene calls are TRBV2 and TRBJ1-2; D is undetermined. Germline V CDR1 and CDR2: SNHLY, FYNNEI. The V end was cut by 5 bases, the J end by 6 bases, with 19 bases between. The CDR3 totals 15 residues. The CDR3 DNA follows: TGTGCCAGCAGTAGCGGAGTGTGGGGAGGTAATGGCTACACCTTC. Its protein is CASSSGVWGGNGYTF. The entire variable domain, with the rest obtained from reference TRBV2 and TRBJ1-2, is as follows: EPEVTQTPSHQVTQMGQEVILRCVPISNHLYFYWYRQILGQKVEFLVSFYNNEISEKSEIFDDQFSVERPDGSNFTLKIRSTKLEDSAMYFCASSSGVWGGNGYTFGSGTRLTVV.

This clone showed up just once. The CDR3 sequence: CATSRRTGVRYNEQFF. The CDR3 DNA sequence: TGTGCCACCAGCCGAAGGACAGGGGTACGGTACAATGAGCAGTTCTTC. The chain has TRBV15 and TRBJ2-1; 9 bases fit TRBD1. Germline V gene lookup returns CDR1 LNHNV and CDR2 YYDKDF (reference sequence). The CDR3 has 16 residues. The J segment lost 4 bases and the V segment lost 5 bases, leaving 9 bases of the junction unmatched.

This chain connects TRBV7-8 to TRBJ2-1; D gene uncertain. This CDR3 contains 12 residues. V lost 8 bases and J lost 0, with 5 bases in between. Germline assignment: CDR1 SGHVS and CDR2 FQNEAQ. CDR3 DNA: TGTGCCAGCCTTCGCTCCTACAATGAGCAGTTCTTC. Translating it yields CASLRSYNEQFF.

This chain joins TRBV9 and TRBJ2-7; 12 bases agree with TRBD1. CDR1 is SGDLS, CDR2 YYNGEE, per germline. Trimming took 4 bases from V and 6 from J; bases not matched to a gene: 8. CDR3 size: 15 residues. The CDR3 is CASSTSGTGGREQYF. DNA for the CDR3: TGTGCCAGCAGCACCTCCGGGACAGGGGGCCGCGAGCAGTACTTC.

This clone was seen just once. This chain joins TRBV18 and TRBJ2-2, with 9 bases fitting TRBD1. Germline V gene data show CDR1 as KGHSH and CDR2 as LQKENI. The CDR3 consists of 15 residues. Trimming removed 0 bases from V and 9 bases from J; junction bases left unmatched: 5. Here the CDR3 reads CASSPPSGQGRELFF. In nucleotides, the CDR3 is TGTGCCAGCTCACCACCGTCGGGACAGGGCAGGGAGCTGTTTTTT.